The T cell receptor beta chain under discussion was sequenced for a study of blood T cell repertoires in COVID-19. Participant-given clinical history determined each cohort assignment. In Cohort 3, a recovered donor had either two negative PCRs, clearance, or symptom resolution. The CDR3 runs 15 residues. V gave up 2 bases and J gave up 6 bases; unmatched junction bases: 5. Germline V gene lookup returns CDR1 MNHEY and CDR2 SVGAGI. In the original workflow: Amplification of reference gene primers was used by the study to estimate nucleated cell counts. Clones were sequenced by immunoSEQ multiplex PCR, and TCRdb holds only the in-frame ones, with some missing. V and J calls and clone size are as listed in that table; D and trimming were resolved from the DNA. The sample consists of around 330,000 clones, 90% of them appearing once.

The sequencing input was PBMCs or T cells enriched from blood (not recorded which). The genes are TRBV6-5 and TRBJ2-2, with TRBD1 matching over 8 bases. The source is a man in his sixties who had recovered from COVID-19. In nucleotides, the CDR3 is TGTGCCAGCAGTTACCTGGACAGGGATGCCGGGGAGCTGTTTTTT. This translates into CASSYLDRDAGELFF.